Listed below are T cell receptor beta chains from one sample, sequenced in a study of Ad26.COV2.S vaccination and SARS-CoV-2 variants. Clones were sequenced by immunoSEQ multiplex PCR, and TCRdb holds only the in-frame ones, with some missing. The sample has about 480,000 clones, about 83% seen once; the top ten hold around 13%. Source: peripheral blood, taken in a trial of Ad26.COV2.S vaccine versus placebo. These receptors were taken from a person between 18 and 65 years old who received the Ad26.COV2.S COVID-19 vaccine or a placebo. The CDR3 runs from the conserved cysteine through the conserved F or W. A D gene is named only where the DNA matches it firmly. Part of the rows lack a size; the others show once, few, many or a class for expanded clones.

clone_size	v_call	j_call	d_call	cdr3_nt	cdr3_aa
.	TRBV4-3	TRBJ2-2	.	TGCGCCAGCAGCCAAGATCCGGGACGTTACACCGGGGAGCTGTTTTTT	CASSQDPGRYTGELFF
once	TRBV5-6	TRBJ1-3	.	TGTGCCAGCAGCTTGCTAGGGCCATCTGGAAACACCATATATTTT	CASSLLGPSGNTIYF
.	TRBV29-1	TRBJ1-4	TRBD1	TGCAGCGTTCAATGGACAGGGAGACAAAAACTGTTTTTT	CSVQWTGRQKLFF
.	TRBV11-2	TRBJ2-2	.	TGTGCCAGCAGCTTAGCGCTTGCCGGGGAGCTGTTTTTT	CASSLALAGELFF
.	TRBV10-3	TRBJ1-2	.	TGTGCCATCGGTTCTGAGAAGGGGACCATCCAAGGTTATGGCTACACCTTC	CAIGSEKGTIQGYGYTF
.	TRBV19	TRBJ2-1	TRBD2	TGTGCCAGTAGTATGGTAGCGGGCCCCTCCTACAATGAGCAGTTCTTC	CASSMVAGPSYNEQFF
.	TRBV6-5	TRBJ1-5	TRBD1	TGTGCCAGCAGTTACCTAGGACAGGCTCAGCCCCAGCATTTT	CASSYLGQAQPQHF
.	TRBV5-1	TRBJ2-6	.	TGCGCCAGCAGCTCCGCGGCTGGGGCCAACGTCCTGACTTTC	CASSSAAGANVLTF
.	TRBV5-1	TRBJ2-5	.	TGCGCCAGCAGCTCCCCGACGGGTCCGGAGACCCAGTACTTC	CASSSPTGPETQYF
.	TRBV3-1/TRBV3-2	TRBJ1-2	.	TGTGCCAGCAGCTCTCCCTCCATTGTCGGGGGGCGGGTTCGTGGCTACACCTTC	CASSSPSIVGGRVRGYTF